Listed below are T cell receptor beta chains from one sample, sequenced in a study of cytotoxic CD8 clonotypes in ibrutinib-treated CLL. Here immunoSEQ multiplex PCR was the method, and the copy in TCRdb shows in-frame clones only, minus some. The top ten hold approximately 2.9% of the sample, which has 150,000 to 200,000 clones, nearly 90% seen once. This material consisted of PBMCs, taken at disease progression, from a patient treated with ibrutinib. These receptors all come from a human donor with chronic lymphocytic leukemia. The CDR3 runs from the conserved cysteine through the conserved F or W. Rows give clone size only sometimes, using once, few, many, or a class for an expanded clone.

abundance: -; v_gene: TRBV28; CDR3aa: CASGTGQGFSYEQYF
abundance: -; v_gene: TRBV27; CDR3aa: CASSFGGNIQYF
abundance: -; v_gene: TRBV11-2; CDR3aa: CASSLSRGDTDTQYF
abundance: -; v_gene: TRBV6-6; CDR3aa: CATLTRQGNYGYTF
abundance: -; v_gene: TRBV5-1; CDR3aa: CASSLEIWRGLFANTGELFF
abundance: -; v_gene: TRBV4-1; CDR3aa: CASSLSIGTGSAGNTIYF
abundance: -; v_gene: TRBV7-2; CDR3aa: CASSLVGGADTQYF
abundance: -; v_gene: TRBV5-8; CDR3aa: CASSLPGRQPATYEQYF
abundance: -; v_gene: TRBV4-3; CDR3aa: CASSQDQRGSSYEQYF
abundance: -; v_gene: TRBV29-1; CDR3aa: CSVVVGSYEQYF
abundance: -; v_gene: TRBV28; CDR3aa: CASSWGRLLTGGIYEQYF
abundance: -; v_gene: TRBV27; CDR3aa: CASSPQHHSGNTIYF
abundance: -; v_gene: TRBV6-1; CDR3aa: CASSEVTGQFF
abundance: -; v_gene: TRBV5-4; CDR3aa: CASSSWTILDINNEQFF
abundance: -; v_gene: TRBV19; CDR3aa: CASSIFRGAEHNEQFF
abundance: -; v_gene: TRBV7-3; CDR3aa: CASSLIGTSGTYNEQFF
abundance: -; v_gene: TRBV11-3; CDR3aa: CASSLMERSSGNTIYF
abundance: -; v_gene: TRBV7-2; CDR3aa: CASSFLWTSGYEQYF
abundance: -; v_gene: TRBV2; CDR3aa: CASRSTDHSNQPQHF
abundance: -; v_gene: TRBV6-5; CDR3aa: CASNQALGNTEAFF
abundance: -; v_gene: TRBV7-2; CDR3aa: CASSLSPGQGAREQYF
abundance: -; v_gene: TRBV25-1; CDR3aa: CASSRTGGSYNEQFF
abundance: -; v_gene: TRBV12-5; CDR3aa: CASSGESLVRERYNEQFF
abundance: -; v_gene: TRBV30; CDR3aa: CAWSVRWGEPDFYEQFF
abundance: -; v_gene: TRBV6-5; CDR3aa: CASSFSHQASYEQYF
abundance: few; v_gene: TRBV4-1; CDR3aa: CASRSSEKLFF
abundance: -; v_gene: TRBV21-1; CDR3aa: CASSKRPNQPYEQYF
abundance: -; v_gene: TRBV5-1; CDR3aa: CASSLVGSGSSYEQYF
abundance: -; v_gene: TRBV18; CDR3aa: CASSLTGTGGDGYTF
abundance: few; v_gene: TRBV2; CDR3aa: CGTSYEQYF
abundance: -; v_gene: TRBV6-5; CDR3aa: CASSYSSVDGYTF
abundance: -; v_gene: TRBV5-5; CDR3aa: CASSPGAFEAFF
abundance: -; v_gene: TRBV19; CDR3aa: CASRKPNQPQHF
abundance: -; v_gene: TRBV27; CDR3aa: CASSRIFANTEAFF
abundance: -; v_gene: TRBV2; CDR3aa: CARGGPRINNEQFF
abundance: -; v_gene: TRBV7-2; CDR3aa: CASSLSQGHYGYTF
abundance: few; v_gene: TRBV27; CDR3aa: CASSRGRQGAIGGYTF
abundance: few; v_gene: TRBV28; CDR3aa: CASSPPDRDNEQYF
abundance: -; v_gene: TRBV14; CDR3aa: CASSQARLVSTDTQYF
abundance: -; v_gene: TRBV7-9; CDR3aa: CASRQDRPPYGYTF
abundance: -; v_gene: TRBV28; CDR3aa: CASRTNTEAFF
abundance: once; v_gene: TRBV6-5; CDR3aa: CASSHRDRALYEQYF
abundance: -; v_gene: TRBV5-6; CDR3aa: CASHRGGSSYNEQFF
abundance: -; v_gene: TRBV7-9; CDR3aa: CASSLVTEAFF
abundance: -; v_gene: TRBV12-5; CDR3aa: CASGLAGGAPGELFF
abundance: -; v_gene: TRBV5-1; CDR3aa: CASSLQGDYGYTF
abundance: -; v_gene: TRBV7-9; CDR3aa: CASSPARGGVTDTQYF
abundance: -; v_gene: TRBV15; CDR3aa: CATSILPGQGEETQYF
abundance: -; v_gene: TRBV9; CDR3aa: CASSVMGAVHEQFF
abundance: -; v_gene: TRBV7-7; CDR3aa: CASSLTGGDAGELFF
abundance: few; v_gene: TRBV29-1; CDR3aa: CSVGSSPNTEAFF
abundance: -; v_gene: TRBV7-2; CDR3aa: CASSLVGGFSDEQYF
abundance: -; v_gene: TRBV5-1; CDR3aa: CASSLGLAANTGELFF
abundance: -; v_gene: TRBV5-6; CDR3aa: CASSLGRDSNQPQHF